This T cell receptor beta chain is from a study of blood T cell repertoires in COVID-19. For the study at large: Samples came from the United States, Italy and Spain, spanning acute and convalescent COVID-19. In each case, the material was cDNA or gDNA derived from T cells, B-cell-depleted T cells, or PBMCs.

This CDR3 comprises 14 residues. CDR1 is SNHLY and CDR2 is FYNNEI in the germline V gene. Trimming removed 6 bases at V and 4 bases at J, with 12 bases between. Per the study methods: Estimates of nucleated cell counts were drawn from the amplification of reference gene primers. Generated by immunoSEQ multiplex PCR, the TCRdb table keeps only in-frame clones and is missing some. The V and J calls and the clone size are those of that table, but D and trimming were determined from the DNA. The sample records approximately 150,000 clones, about four fifths being singletons. The chain has TRBV2 and TRBJ2-2; D possibly corresponds to TRBD1 (6 bases). Sequencing was carried out using peripheral blood. The receptor comes from a man aged 60 to 69 with active or convalescent COVID-19. CDR3 sequence: CASSQTGSTGELFF. For the CDR3, the DNA is TGTGCCAGCAGCCAAACAGGGAGCACCGGGGAGCTGTTTTTT.